Described below is a single T cell receptor beta chain sequence and its context. Its target is unknown. This sample was taken from a study of a mutant IDH1 vaccine in newly diagnosed glioma. Using immunoSEQ multiplex PCR, the repertoire was profiled, and TCRdb retains in-frame clones only, with some absent. The sample gives about 60,000 clones, 81% of which show up once; under 7% is in the top ten. Time point in this sample: week 35, safety follow-up. Each dose of the vaccine consisted of 300 ug of mutant IDH1 20-mer peptide, with topical imiquimod. The V segment lost 6 bases and the J segment 1 base; nucleotides outside the gene matches: 9. Germline CDR1 MDHEN, CDR2 SYDVKM. The CDR3 sequence is 17 residues long.

The sequencing here drew on PBMCs, taken from a glioma patient whose treatment included an IDH1 peptide vaccine. This chain uses TRBV28 with TRBJ2-3, with 11 positions matching TRBD2. This TCR came from a man aged 40-55 years with glioma. The CDR3 region is CASSPLGLAERTDTQYF. CDR3 bases: TGTGCCAGCAGCCCCTTGGGACTAGCGGAGCGCACAGATACGCAGTATTTT.